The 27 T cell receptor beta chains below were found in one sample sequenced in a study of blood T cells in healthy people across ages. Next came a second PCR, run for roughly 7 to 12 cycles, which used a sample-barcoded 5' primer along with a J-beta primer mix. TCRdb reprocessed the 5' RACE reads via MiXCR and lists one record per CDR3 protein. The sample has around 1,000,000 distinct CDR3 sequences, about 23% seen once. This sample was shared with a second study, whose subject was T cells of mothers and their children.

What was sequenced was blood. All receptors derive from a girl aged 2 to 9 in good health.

DNA for the CDR3: TGCAGCGTTGATTCGAGACAGGGGATGTCCGAGCAGTACTTC. Protein sequence: CSVDSRQGMSEQYF. V is TRBV29-1 and J is TRBJ2-7; TRBD1 matches 8 bases. V shed 3 bases, J shed 6 bases, and the junction held 10 bases outside the gene matches. There are 14 residues in the CDR3. Germline CDR1 reads SQVTM; CDR2 reads ANQGSEA.

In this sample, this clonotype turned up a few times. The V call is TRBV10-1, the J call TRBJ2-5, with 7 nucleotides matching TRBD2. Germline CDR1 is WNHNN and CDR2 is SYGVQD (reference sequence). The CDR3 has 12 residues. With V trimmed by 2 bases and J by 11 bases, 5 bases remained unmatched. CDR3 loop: CASSETAGEQYF. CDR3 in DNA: TGCGCCAGCAGTGAGACGGCGGGAGAGCAGTACTTC.

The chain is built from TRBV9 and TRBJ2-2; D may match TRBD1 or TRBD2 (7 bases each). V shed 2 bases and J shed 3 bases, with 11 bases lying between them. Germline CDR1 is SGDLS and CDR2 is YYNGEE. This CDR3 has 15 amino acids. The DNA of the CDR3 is TGTGCCAGCAGCGTGACAGGGAGGGACACCGGGGAGCTGTTTTTT. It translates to CASSVTGRDTGELFF.

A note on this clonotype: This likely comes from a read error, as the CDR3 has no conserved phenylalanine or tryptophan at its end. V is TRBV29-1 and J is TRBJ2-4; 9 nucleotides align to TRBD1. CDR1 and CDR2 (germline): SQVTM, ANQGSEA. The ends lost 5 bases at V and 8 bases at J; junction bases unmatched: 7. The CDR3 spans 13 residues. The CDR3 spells CSVLPGQGDIQYL. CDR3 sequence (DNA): TGCAGCGTTTTACCGGGACAGGGAGACATTCAGTACCTC.

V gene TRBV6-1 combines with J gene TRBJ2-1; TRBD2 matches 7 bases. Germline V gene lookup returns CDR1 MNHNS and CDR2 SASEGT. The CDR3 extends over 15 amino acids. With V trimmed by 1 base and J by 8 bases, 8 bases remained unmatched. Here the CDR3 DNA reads TGTGCCAGCAGTGAAGATGCGGGAGTTACGGATGAGCAGTTCTTC. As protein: CASSEDAGVTDEQFF.

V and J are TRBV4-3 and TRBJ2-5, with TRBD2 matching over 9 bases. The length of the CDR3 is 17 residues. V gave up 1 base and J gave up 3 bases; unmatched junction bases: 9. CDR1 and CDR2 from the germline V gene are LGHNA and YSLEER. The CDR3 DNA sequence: TGCGCCAGCAGCCAAGGGGGTACTCCTAGCGGGGAAGAGACCCAGTACTTC. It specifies CASSQGGTPSGEETQYF.

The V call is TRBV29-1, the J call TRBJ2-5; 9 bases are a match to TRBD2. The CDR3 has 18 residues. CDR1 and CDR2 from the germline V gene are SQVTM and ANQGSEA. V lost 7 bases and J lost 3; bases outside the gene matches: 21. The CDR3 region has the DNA TGCAGCGGTGACGGAGAGGCTAGCGGGACGAAGGTAGAAGAGACCCAGTACTTC. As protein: CSGDGEASGTKVEETQYF.

The CDR3 loop reads CASSPSNRDYEQYF. CDR3 in DNA: TGTGCCAGCAGCCCCTCAAACCGGGACTACGAGCAGTACTTC. This chain joins TRBV9 and TRBJ2-7, with a tentative D call TRBD2 (5 bases). The ends were cut back, 4 bases at V and 3 bases at J, with 14 bases in the middle. Germline lookup yields CDR1 SGDLS and CDR2 YYNGEE. The CDR3 totals 14 residues.

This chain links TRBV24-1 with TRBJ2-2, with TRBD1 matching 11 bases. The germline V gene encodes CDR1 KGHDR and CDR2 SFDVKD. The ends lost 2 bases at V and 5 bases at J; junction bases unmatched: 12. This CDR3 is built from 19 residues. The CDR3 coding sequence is TGTGCCACCAGTGATTACGTCGGACAGGGGGCCGGAGAGACCGGGGAGCTGTTTTTT. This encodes CATSDYVGQGAGETGELFF.

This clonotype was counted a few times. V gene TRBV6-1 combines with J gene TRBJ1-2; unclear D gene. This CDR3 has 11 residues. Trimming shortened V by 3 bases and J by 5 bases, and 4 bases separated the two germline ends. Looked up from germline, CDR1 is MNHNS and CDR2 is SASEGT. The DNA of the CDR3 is TGTGCCAGCAGTGACTGGTATGGCTACACCTTC. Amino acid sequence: CASSDWYGYTF.

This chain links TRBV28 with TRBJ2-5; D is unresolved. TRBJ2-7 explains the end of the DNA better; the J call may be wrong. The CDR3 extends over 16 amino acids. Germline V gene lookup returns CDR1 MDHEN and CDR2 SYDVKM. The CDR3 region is CASSSLVGGSEDEQYF. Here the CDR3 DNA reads TGTGCCAGCAGTTCCCTCGTGGGCGGAAGTGAGGACGAGCAGTACTTC.

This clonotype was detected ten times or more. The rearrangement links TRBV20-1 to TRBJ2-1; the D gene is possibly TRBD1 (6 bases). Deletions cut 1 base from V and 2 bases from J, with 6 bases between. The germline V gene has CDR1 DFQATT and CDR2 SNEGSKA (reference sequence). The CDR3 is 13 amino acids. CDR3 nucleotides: TGCAGTGCTAGAGGACAGGCCTACAATGAGCAGTTCTTC. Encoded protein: CSARGQAYNEQFF.

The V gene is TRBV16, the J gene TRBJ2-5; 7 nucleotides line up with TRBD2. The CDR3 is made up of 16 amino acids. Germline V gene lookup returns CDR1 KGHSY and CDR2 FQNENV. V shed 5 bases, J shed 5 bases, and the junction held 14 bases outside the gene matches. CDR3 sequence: CASSGSAGLKVETQYF. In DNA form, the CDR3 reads TGTGCCAGCAGCGGGTCCGCGGGACTAAAGGTGGAGACCCAGTACTTC.

CDR3 nucleotides: TGTGCCAGCAGCTTAGGGCGAGGGGCTTTCTTT. Protein: CASSLGRGAFF. The chain joins TRBV7-2 to TRBJ1-1; D is undetermined. The CDR3 is made up of 11 amino acids. V gave up 1 base and J gave up 11 bases, with 8 bases separating them. Per germline, CDR1 SGHTA and CDR2 FQGNSA. The full variable domain, in which reference TRBV7-2 and TRBJ1-1 provide the parts outside the CDR3, is GAGVSQSPSNKVTEKGKDVELRCDPISGHTALYWYRQSLGQGLEFLIYFQGNSAPDKSGLPSDRFSAERTGGSVSTLTIQRTQQEDSAVYLCASSLGRGAFFGQGTRLTVV.

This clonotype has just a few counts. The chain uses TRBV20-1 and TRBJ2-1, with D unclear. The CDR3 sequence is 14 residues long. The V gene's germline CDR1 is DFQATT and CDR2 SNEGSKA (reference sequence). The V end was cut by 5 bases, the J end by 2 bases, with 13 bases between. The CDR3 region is CSAWVLDAYNEQFF. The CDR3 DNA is TGCAGTGCTTGGGTTCTAGATGCCTACAATGAGCAGTTCTTC.

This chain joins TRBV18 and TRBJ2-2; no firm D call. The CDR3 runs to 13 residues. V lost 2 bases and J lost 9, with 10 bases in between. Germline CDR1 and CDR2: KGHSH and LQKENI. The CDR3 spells CASSPNLHRELFF. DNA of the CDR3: TGTGCCAGCTCACCAAACCTGCACCGGGAGCTGTTTTTT.

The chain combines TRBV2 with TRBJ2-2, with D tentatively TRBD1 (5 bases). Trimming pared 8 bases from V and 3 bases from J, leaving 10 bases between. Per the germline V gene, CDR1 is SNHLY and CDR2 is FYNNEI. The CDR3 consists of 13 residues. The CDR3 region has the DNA TGTGCCAGCGCCAAGGGGTACACCGGGGAGCTGTTTTTT. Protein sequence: CASAKGYTGELFF.

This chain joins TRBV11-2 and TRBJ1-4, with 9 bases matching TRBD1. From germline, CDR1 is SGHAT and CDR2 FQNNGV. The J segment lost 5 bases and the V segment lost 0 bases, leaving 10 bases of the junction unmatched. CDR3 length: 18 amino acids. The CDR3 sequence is CASSLEYSGQGGNEKLFF. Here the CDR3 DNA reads TGTGCCAGCAGCTTAGAGTATTCGGGACAGGGCGGGAATGAAAAACTGTTTTTT.

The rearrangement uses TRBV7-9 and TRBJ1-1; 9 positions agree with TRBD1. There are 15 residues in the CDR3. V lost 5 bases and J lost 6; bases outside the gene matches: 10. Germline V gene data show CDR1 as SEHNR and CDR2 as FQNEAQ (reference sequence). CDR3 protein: CASSRPGQGPPEAFF. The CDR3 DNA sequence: TGTGCCAGCAGCCGACCGGGACAGGGCCCCCCTGAAGCTTTCTTT.

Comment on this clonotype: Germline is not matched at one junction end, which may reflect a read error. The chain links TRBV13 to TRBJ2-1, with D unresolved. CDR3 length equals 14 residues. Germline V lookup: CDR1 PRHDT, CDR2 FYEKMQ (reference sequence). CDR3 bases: TGTGCCAGCAGCTTAGGTGACCCCTACAATGGGCAGTTCTTC. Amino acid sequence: CASSLGDPYNGQFF. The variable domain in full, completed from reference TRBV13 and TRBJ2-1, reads AAGVIQSPRHLIKEKRETATLKCYPIPRHDTVYWYQQGPGQDPQFLISFYEKMQSDKGSIPDRFSAQQFSDYHSELNMSSLELGDSALYFCASSLGDPYNGQFFGPGTRLTVL.

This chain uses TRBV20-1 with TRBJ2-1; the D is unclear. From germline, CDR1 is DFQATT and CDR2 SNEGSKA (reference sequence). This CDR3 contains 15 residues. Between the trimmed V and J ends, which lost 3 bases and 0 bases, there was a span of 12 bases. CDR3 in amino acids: CSASALTSSYNEQFF. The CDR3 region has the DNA TGCAGTGCTAGCGCTCTCACCAGCTCCTACAATGAGCAGTTCTTC.

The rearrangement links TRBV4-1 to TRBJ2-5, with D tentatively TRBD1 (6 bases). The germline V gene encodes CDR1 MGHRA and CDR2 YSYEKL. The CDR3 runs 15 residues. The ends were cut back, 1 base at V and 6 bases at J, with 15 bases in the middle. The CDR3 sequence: CASSQVSGGVKTQYF. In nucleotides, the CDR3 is TGCGCCAGCAGCCAAGTCTCTGGGGGCGTGAAGACCCAGTACTTC.

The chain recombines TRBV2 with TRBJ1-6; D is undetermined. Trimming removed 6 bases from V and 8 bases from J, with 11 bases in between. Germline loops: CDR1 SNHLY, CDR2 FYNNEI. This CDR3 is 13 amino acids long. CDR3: CASRKGLDSPLHF. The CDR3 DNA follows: TGTGCCAGCAGAAAGGGTTTGGATTCACCCCTCCACTTT. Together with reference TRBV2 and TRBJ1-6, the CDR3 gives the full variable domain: EPEVTQTPSHQVTQMGQEVILRCVPISNHLYFYWYRQILGQKVEFLVSFYNNEISEKSEIFDDQFSVERPDGSNFTLKIRSTKLEDSAMYFCASRKGLDSPLHFGNGTRLTVT.

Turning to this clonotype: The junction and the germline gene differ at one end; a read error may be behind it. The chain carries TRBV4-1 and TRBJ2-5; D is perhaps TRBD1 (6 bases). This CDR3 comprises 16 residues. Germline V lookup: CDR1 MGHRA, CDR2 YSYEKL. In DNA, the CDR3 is TGCGCCAGCAGCCAAGAAGTGCGACAGGCTGTGGAGACCCGGTACTTC. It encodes CASSQEVRQAVETRYF.

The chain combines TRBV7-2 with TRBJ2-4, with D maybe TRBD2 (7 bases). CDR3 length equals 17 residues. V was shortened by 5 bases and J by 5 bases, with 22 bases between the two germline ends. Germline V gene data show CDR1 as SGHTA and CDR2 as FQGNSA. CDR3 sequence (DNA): TGTGCCAGCAGCCCAAGGGGGTCAGGACTAGGCCAAAACATTCAGTACTTC. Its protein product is CASSPRGSGLGQNIQYF.

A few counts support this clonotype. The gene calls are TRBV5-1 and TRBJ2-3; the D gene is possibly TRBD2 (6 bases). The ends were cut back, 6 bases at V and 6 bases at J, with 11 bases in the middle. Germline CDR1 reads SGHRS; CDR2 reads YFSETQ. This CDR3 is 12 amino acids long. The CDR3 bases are TGCGCCAGCACCACGGCGGGGGATACGCAGTATTTT. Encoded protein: CASTTAGDTQYF.

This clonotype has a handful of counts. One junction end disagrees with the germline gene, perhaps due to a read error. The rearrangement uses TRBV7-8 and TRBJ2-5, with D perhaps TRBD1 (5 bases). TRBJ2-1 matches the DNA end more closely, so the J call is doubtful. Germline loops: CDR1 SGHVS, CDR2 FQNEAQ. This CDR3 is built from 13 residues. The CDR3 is CASSLPSDNVQFF. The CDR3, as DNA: TGTGCCAGCAGCCTGCCTTCGGACAATGTGCAGTTCTTC.